This is a list of T cell receptor beta chains from one sample in a study of blood T cell repertoires in COVID-19. Measured with immunoSEQ multiplex PCR; TCRdb has only the in-frame clones, and not every one. The table records 73,000 or so clones, just over 85% of them present only once. The sequencing input was peripheral blood. The receptors were gathered from a man aged 25-45 years with acute or convalescent COVID-19. CDR3s include the opening cysteine and the closing phenylalanine or tryptophan. A D gene is named only where the DNA matches it firmly. Clone size, where shown, is once, few, many, or a class for clones that have expanded.

D gene: TRBD1; clone size: .; J gene: TRBJ1-2; V gene: TRBV7-9; CDR3 protein: CASSRTGIDGYTF; CDR3 DNA: TGTGCCAGCAGCCGGACAGGGATCGATGGCTACACCTTC
D gene: .; clone size: once; J gene: TRBJ1-1; V gene: TRBV12-3/TRBV12-4; CDR3 protein: CASGRTEAFF; CDR3 DNA: TGTGCCAGCGGGAGAACTGAAGCTTTCTTT
D gene: TRBD1; clone size: .; J gene: TRBJ2-1; V gene: TRBV25-1; CDR3 protein: CATMGDRGFF; CDR3 DNA: TGTGCCACCATGGGGGACAGGGGGTTCTTC
D gene: .; clone size: .; J gene: TRBJ1-1; V gene: TRBV7-8; CDR3 protein: CASSAQENTEAFF; CDR3 DNA: TGTGCCAGCTCGGCCCAGGAGAACACTGAAGCTTTCTTT
D gene: .; clone size: .; J gene: TRBJ2-2; V gene: TRBV21-1; CDR3 protein: CASSKEGRKGTGELFF; CDR3 DNA: TGTGCCAGCAGCAAAGAGGGGAGGAAGGGGACCGGGGAGCTGTTTTTT
D gene: .; clone size: .; J gene: TRBJ2-6; V gene: TRBV7-2; CDR3 protein: CASSGPSSGANVLTF; CDR3 DNA: TGTGCCAGCAGCGGTCCGAGCTCTGGGGCCAACGTCCTGACTTTC
D gene: .; clone size: .; J gene: TRBJ1-1; V gene: TRBV2; CDR3 protein: CASSQDSNTEAFF; CDR3 DNA: TGTGCCAGCAGTCAGGACAGTAACACTGAAGCTTTCTTT
D gene: .; clone size: few; J gene: TRBJ2-6; V gene: TRBV27; CDR3 protein: CASSLSVSGANVLTF; CDR3 DNA: TGTGCCAGCAGTTTGTCAGTCTCTGGGGCCAACGTCCTGACTTTC
D gene: .; clone size: .; J gene: TRBJ1-6; V gene: TRBV5-6; CDR3 protein: CASSLRQGSSYNSPLHF; CDR3 DNA: TGTGCCAGCAGCTTGCGGCAGGGGAGCTCCTATAATTCACCCCTCCACTTT
D gene: TRBD1; clone size: once; J gene: TRBJ2-7; V gene: TRBV27; CDR3 protein: CASSLETGGAEYF; CDR3 DNA: TGTGCCAGCAGTTTGGAAACAGGGGGCGCGGAGTACTTC
D gene: .; clone size: once; J gene: TRBJ2-7; V gene: TRBV5-8; CDR3 protein: CASSLGTGVHEQYF; CDR3 DNA: TGTGCCAGCAGCTTGGGGACGGGGGTGCACGAGCAGTACTTC
D gene: TRBD1; clone size: .; J gene: TRBJ1-1; V gene: TRBV27; CDR3 protein: CASSVRQGRNTEAFF; CDR3 DNA: TGTGCCAGCAGTGTTCGACAGGGAAGGAACACTGAAGCTTTCTTT
D gene: .; clone size: .; J gene: TRBJ2-1; V gene: TRBV6-5; CDR3 protein: CASHSPYNEQFF; CDR3 DNA: TGTGCCAGCCACAGCCCTTACAATGAGCAGTTCTTC
D gene: TRBD2; clone size: .; J gene: TRBJ2-1; V gene: TRBV10-2; CDR3 protein: CASRSGTSGRGNEQFF; CDR3 DNA: TGCGCCAGCAGATCCGGGACTAGCGGGAGAGGAAATGAGCAGTTCTTC
D gene: .; clone size: .; J gene: TRBJ2-6; V gene: TRBV7-8; CDR3 protein: CASSRQSGANVLTF; CDR3 DNA: TGTGCCAGCAGCCGACAGTCTGGGGCCAACGTCCTGACTTTC
D gene: .; clone size: once; J gene: TRBJ2-2; V gene: TRBV28; CDR3 protein: CASSSKNTGELFF; CDR3 DNA: TGTGCCAGCAGTTCAAAGAACACCGGGGAGCTGTTTTTT
D gene: TRBD1; clone size: .; J gene: TRBJ2-2; V gene: TRBV24-1; CDR3 protein: CATSDPRGRTGELFF; CDR3 DNA: TGTGCCACCAGTGACCCAAGGGGGCGCACCGGGGAGCTGTTTTTT
D gene: TRBD2; clone size: .; J gene: TRBJ2-2; V gene: TRBV29-1; CDR3 protein: CSARLAGATGELFF; CDR3 DNA: TGCAGCGCCCGACTAGCGGGAGCCACCGGGGAGCTGTTTTTT
D gene: TRBD2; clone size: .; J gene: TRBJ2-5; V gene: TRBV4-1; CDR3 protein: CASSQWGGETQYF; CDR3 DNA: TGCGCCAGCAGCCAATGGGGGGGGGAGACCCAGTACTTC